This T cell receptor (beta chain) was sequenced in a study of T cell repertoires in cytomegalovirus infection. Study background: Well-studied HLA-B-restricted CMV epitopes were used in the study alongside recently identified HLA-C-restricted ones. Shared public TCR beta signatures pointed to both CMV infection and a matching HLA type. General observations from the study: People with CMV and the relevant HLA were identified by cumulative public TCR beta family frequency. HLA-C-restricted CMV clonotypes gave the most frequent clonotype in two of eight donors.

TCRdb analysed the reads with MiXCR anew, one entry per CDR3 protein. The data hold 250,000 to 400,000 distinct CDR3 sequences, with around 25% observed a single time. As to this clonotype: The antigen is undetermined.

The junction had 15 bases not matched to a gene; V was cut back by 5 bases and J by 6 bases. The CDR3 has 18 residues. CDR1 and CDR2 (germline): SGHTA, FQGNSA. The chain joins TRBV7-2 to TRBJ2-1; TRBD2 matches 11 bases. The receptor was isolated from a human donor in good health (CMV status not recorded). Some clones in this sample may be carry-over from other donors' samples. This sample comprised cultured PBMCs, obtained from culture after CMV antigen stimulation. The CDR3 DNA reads TGTGCCAGCAGCACACTCGGACTAGCGGGCCTAGGGTCCAATGAGCAGTTCTTC. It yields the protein CASSTLGLAGLGSNEQFF.